This TCR beta chain appears in the sequencing data of a study of cytomegalovirus exposure and HLA in healthy donors. This CDR3 has 15 residues. V was pared by 0 bases and J by 4 bases, with 12 bases between. The germline V gene encodes CDR1 SGHKS and CDR2 YYEKEE (reference sequence). This clone was counted between two and nine times. Primers included in the PCR were 60 Vbeta and 13 Jbeta primers. Profiled with immunoSEQ multiplex PCR; TCRdb holds only in-frame clones, not every one. The data show roughly 97,000 clones, 55% to 80% seen once. The V gene is TRBV5-5, the J gene TRBJ2-3; a possible D gene is TRBD1 (5 bases). This receptor was obtained from a man in his forties in good health and CMV-seronegative. The sample consisted of PBMCs. Here the CDR3 reads CASSLVSRDADTQYF. The CDR3 bases are TGTGCCAGCAGCTTGGTCTCCAGGGATGCAGATACGCAGTATTTT.